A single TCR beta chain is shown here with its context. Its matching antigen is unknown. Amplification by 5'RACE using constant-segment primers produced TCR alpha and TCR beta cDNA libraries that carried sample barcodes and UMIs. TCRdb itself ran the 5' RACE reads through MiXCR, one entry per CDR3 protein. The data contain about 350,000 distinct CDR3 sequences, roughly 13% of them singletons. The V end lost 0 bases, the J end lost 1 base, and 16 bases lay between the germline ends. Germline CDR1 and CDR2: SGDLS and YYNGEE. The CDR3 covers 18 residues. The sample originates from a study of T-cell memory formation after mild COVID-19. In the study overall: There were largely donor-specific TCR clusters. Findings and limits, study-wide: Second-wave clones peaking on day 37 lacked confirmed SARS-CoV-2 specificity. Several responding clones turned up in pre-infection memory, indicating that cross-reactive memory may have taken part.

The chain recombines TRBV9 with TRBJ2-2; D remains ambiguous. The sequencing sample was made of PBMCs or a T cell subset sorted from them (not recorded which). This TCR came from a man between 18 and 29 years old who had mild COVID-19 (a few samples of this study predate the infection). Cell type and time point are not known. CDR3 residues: CASSVGWVARLNTGELFF. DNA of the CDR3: TGTGCCAGCAGCGTAGGTTGGGTCGCCCGGCTGAACACCGGGGAGCTGTTTTTT.